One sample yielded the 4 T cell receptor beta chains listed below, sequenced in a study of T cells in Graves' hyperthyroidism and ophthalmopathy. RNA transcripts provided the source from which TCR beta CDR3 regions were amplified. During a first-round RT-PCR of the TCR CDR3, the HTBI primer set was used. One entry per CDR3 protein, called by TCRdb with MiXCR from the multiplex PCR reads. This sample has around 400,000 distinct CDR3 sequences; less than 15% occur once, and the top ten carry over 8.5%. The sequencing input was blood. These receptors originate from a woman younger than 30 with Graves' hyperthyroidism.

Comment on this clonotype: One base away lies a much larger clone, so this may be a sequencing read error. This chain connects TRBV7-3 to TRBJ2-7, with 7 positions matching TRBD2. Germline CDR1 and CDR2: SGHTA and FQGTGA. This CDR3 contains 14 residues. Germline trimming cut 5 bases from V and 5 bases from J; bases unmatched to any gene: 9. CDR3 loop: CASSPQLTSDEQYF. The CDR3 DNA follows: TGTGCCAGCAGCCCCCAACTAACTAGCGACGAGCAGTACTTC.

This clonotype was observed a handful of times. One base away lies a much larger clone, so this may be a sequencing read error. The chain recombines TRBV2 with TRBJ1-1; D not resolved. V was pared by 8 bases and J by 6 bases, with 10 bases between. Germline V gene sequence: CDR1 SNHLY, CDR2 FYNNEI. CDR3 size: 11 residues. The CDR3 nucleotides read TGTGCCAGCGAGACCGGGGCTGAAGCTTTCTTT. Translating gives CASETGAEAFF.

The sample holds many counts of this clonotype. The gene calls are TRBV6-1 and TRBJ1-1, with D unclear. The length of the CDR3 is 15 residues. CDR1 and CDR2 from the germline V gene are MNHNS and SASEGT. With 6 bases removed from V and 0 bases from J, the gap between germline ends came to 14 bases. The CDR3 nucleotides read TGTGCCAGCAGACAAAACATGGGGATGAACACTGAAGCTTTCTTT. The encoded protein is CASRQNMGMNTEAFF.

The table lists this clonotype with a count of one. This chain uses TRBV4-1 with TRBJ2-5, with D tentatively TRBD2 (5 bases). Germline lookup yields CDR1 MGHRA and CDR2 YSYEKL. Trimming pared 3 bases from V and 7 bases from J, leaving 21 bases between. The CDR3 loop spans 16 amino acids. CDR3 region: CASSHAQFGVFGTQYF. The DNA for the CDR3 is TGCGCCAGCAGCCACGCCCAATTCGGGGTCTTTGGGACCCAGTACTTC.